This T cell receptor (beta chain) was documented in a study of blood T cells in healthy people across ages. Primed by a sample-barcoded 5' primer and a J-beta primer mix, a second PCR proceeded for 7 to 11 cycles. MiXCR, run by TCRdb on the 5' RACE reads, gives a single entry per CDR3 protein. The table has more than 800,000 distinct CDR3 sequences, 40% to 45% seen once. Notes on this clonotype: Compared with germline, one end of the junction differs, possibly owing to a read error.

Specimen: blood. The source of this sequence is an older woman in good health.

Here the CDR3 DNA reads TGTACCAGCAGCGTACGGGACAGTAACTATGGCTATACCTTC. Encoded protein: CTSSVRDSNYGYTF. V usage is TRBV9 and J usage is TRBJ1-2; the match to TRBD1 covers 7 bases. Germline CDR1 SGDLS, CDR2 YYNGEE. The CDR3 extends over 14 amino acids.